Following are 24 T cell receptor beta chains from one sample sequenced in a study of T-cell reconstitution after alpha-beta-depleted transplantation in children. Unique molecular identifiers featured in how the TCRbeta library was prepared. A single record per CDR3 protein comes from TCRdb applying MiXCR to the PCR reads. This sample has 800,000 to 1,000,000 distinct CDR3 sequences, with roughly 29% found just once. The sequencing here drew on PBMCs, mostly from graft donor cells, taken 360 days after TCRalphabeta/CD19-depleted stem cell transplant. The receptors derive from a boy under two years old who had a stem cell transplant for SCID, so the T cells may come from the graft donor.

This clonotype was counted once. The chain has TRBV2 and TRBJ2-3; 10 nucleotides align to TRBD1. In germline, CDR1 is SNHLY, CDR2 FYNNEI. This CDR3 region has 14 residues. The CDR3 bases are TGTCGAGCAGAGCCGGGGACAGGGGCAGATACGCAGTATTTT. It codes for CRAEPGTGADTQYF. The full variable domain, with the rest looked up from reference TRBV2 and TRBJ2-3, is EPEVTQTPSHQVTQMGQEVILRCVPISNHLYFYWYRQILGQKVEFLVSFYNNEISEKSEIFDDQFSVERPDGSNFTLKIRSTKLEDSAMYFCRAEPGTGADTQYFGPGTRLTVL.

The chain combines TRBV20-1 with TRBJ2-4, with D uncertain. CDR1 is DFQATT and CDR2 is SNEGSKA in the germline V gene (reference sequence). The V end lost 0 bases, the J end lost 0 bases, and 9 bases lay between the germline ends. The CDR3 sequence is 15 residues long. CDR3 sequence reads: CSARDGGIAKNIQYF. In DNA, the CDR3 is TGCAGTGCTAGAGATGGCGGCATAGCCAAAAACATTCAGTACTTC.

The chain employs TRBV29-1 and TRBJ1-1, with D maybe TRBD1 (5 bases). V lost 0 bases and J lost 1, with 9 bases in between. From germline, CDR1 is SQVTM and CDR2 ANQGSEA. CDR3 length: 14 residues. The chain's CDR3 is CSVEDPGQNTEAFF. In DNA form, the CDR3 reads TGCAGCGTTGAAGATCCAGGGCAGAACACTGAAGCTTTCTTT.

This chain links TRBV3-1 with TRBJ2-3, with TRBD2 matching over 11 bases. Germline CDR1 LGHDT, CDR2 YNNKEL (reference sequence). This CDR3 contains 15 residues. Trimming removed 4 bases from V and 6 bases from J; junction bases left unmatched: 6. Here the CDR3 DNA reads TGTGCCAGCAGCCTAAAAGGACTAGCGGGCGATACGCAGTATTTT. Its protein product is CASSLKGLAGDTQYF.

The rearrangement uses TRBV5-1 and TRBJ2-2; D possibly corresponds to TRBD2 (5 bases). V lost 4 bases to trimming and J lost 5 bases, with 18 bases between them. Germline CDR1 SGHRS, CDR2 YFSETQ. The CDR3 length is 16 residues. The CDR3, as DNA: TGCGCCAGCAGCCGGACGGGGAGACAATATACCGGGGAGCTGTTTTTT. This codes for CASSRTGRQYTGELFF.

The chain recombines TRBV7-8 with TRBJ1-5, with D possibly being TRBD1 (5 bases). V was shortened by 4 bases and J by 0 bases, with 7 bases between the two germline ends. The CDR3 loop spans 14 amino acids. Germline CDR1 is SGHVS and CDR2 is FQNEAQ. CDR3: CASSSQASNQPQHF. The CDR3 DNA follows: TGTGCCAGCAGCTCACAGGCTAGCAATCAGCCCCAGCATTTT. The whole variable domain, remainder taken from reference TRBV7-8 and TRBJ1-5, is GAGVSQSPRYKVAKRGQDVALRCDPISGHVSLFWYQQALGQGPEFLTYFQNEAQLDKSGLPSDRFFAERPEGSVSTLKIQRTQQEDSAVYLCASSSQASNQPQHFGDGTRLSIL.

The chain uses TRBV25-1 and TRBJ2-5, with D perhaps TRBD2 (6 bases). From germline, CDR1 is MGHDK and CDR2 SYGVNS. Between the trimmed V and J ends, which lost 0 bases and 4 bases, there was a span of 15 bases. The CDR3 runs 16 residues. The CDR3 spells CASSEYSQRRGETQYF. DNA of the CDR3: TGTGCCAGCAGTGAATACAGCCAGCGGCGGGGAGAGACCCAGTACTTC.

This clonotype was picked up a small number of times. The rearrangement links TRBV19 to TRBJ1-5; no firm D call. Per the germline V gene, CDR1 is LNHDA and CDR2 is SQIVND (reference sequence). This CDR3 comprises 13 residues. The V end was cut by 6 bases, the J end by 2 bases, with 8 bases between. The CDR3 loop is CASRERGNQPQHF. CDR3 nucleotide sequence: TGTGCCAGTAGGGAACGAGGCAATCAGCCCCAGCATTTT.

This clonotype was seen a handful of times. The J gene is TRBJ2-5, the V gene TRBV11-1; 10 nucleotides match TRBD2. V shed 6 bases and J 3 bases; nucleotides not matched to a gene: 4. The CDR3 contains 14 residues. The V gene's germline CDR1 is SGHAT and CDR2 FQDESV (reference sequence). The CDR3 DNA reads as TGTGCCAGCAGTTCTAGCGGGGGAGAAGAGACCCAGTACTTC. It encodes CASSSSGGEETQYF.

The count of this clonotype is one. This chain joins TRBV11-1 and TRBJ2-1; 7 bases are shared with TRBD2. V shed 2 bases and J 0 bases; nucleotides not matched to a gene: 13. CDR3 length: 19 residues. Germline V gives CDR1 SGHAT, CDR2 FQDESV (reference sequence). The CDR3 spells CASSLSTASGSFSYNEQFF. The CDR3 DNA follows: TGTGCCAGCAGCTTATCCACGGCTAGCGGCTCCTTCTCCTACAATGAGCAGTTCTTC.

The chain links TRBV4-1 to TRBJ2-7, with 7 nucleotides matching TRBD1. The CDR3 consists of 15 residues. The germline CDR1 and CDR2 sequences are MGHRA and YSYEKL. V was clipped by 3 bases and J by 1 base; unmatched bases: 6. Here the CDR3 DNA reads TGCGCCAGCAGCCAGCCCGGGACAGATTCCTACGAGCAGTACTTC. Translating it yields CASSQPGTDSYEQYF.

V usage is TRBV7-3 and J usage is TRBJ2-3, with D possibly being TRBD2 (6 bases). CDR1 and CDR2 from the germline V gene are SGHTA and FQGTGA. The ends were cut back, 5 bases at V and 8 bases at J, with 17 bases in the middle. This CDR3 has 14 residues. This chain's CDR3 is CASSPPGLPGTQYF. The CDR3 bases are TGTGCCAGCAGCCCCCCGGGACTCCCTGGTACGCAGTATTTT.

The V and J genes are TRBV3-1 and TRBJ2-1; maybe TRBD1 (6 bases). There are 18 residues in the CDR3. CDR1 and CDR2 (germline): LGHDT, YNNKEL (reference sequence). V gave up 5 bases and J gave up 0 bases, with 20 bases separating them. The CDR3 is CASSATSDRTSSYNEQFF. DNA of the CDR3: TGTGCCAGCAGCGCGACTTCAGACAGGACCAGCTCCTACAATGAGCAGTTCTTC.

The V call is TRBV6-1, the J call TRBJ1-2, with D perhaps matching TRBD1 (5 bases). The CDR3 is 15 residues long. V was trimmed by 7 bases and J by 4 bases, leaving 19 bases between them. Germline CDR1 reads MNHNS; CDR2 reads SASEGT. The CDR3 sequence: CASTRGIELGYGYTF. CDR3 nucleotide sequence: TGTGCCAGCACGCGGGGGATTGAGCTTGGCTATGGCTACACCTTC.

This clonotype was counted a few times. This chain links TRBV9 with TRBJ1-2; D gene unclear. This CDR3 region has 13 residues. Trimming stripped 0 bases from V and 5 bases from J, with 8 bases between. Germline V gives CDR1 SGDLS, CDR2 YYNGEE. The CDR3 nucleotides read TGTGCCAGCAGCGTAGTGGAGGGATATGGCTACACCTTC. Protein sequence: CASSVVEGYGYTF.

V gene TRBV2 combines with J gene TRBJ1-5, with TRBD1 matching over 7 bases. Germline CDR1 reads SNHLY; CDR2 reads FYNNEI. The CDR3 loop spans 13 amino acids. With 6 bases clipped from V and 6 bases from J, the junction kept 5 bases outside the gene matches. CDR3 protein: CASRAGGSQPQHF. In DNA form, the CDR3 reads TGTGCCAGCAGGGCAGGGGGGAGTCAGCCCCAGCATTTT.

This clonotype showed up just a few times. This chain joins TRBV6-2 or TRBV6-3 and TRBJ1-6; possibly TRBD1 for D (5 bases). Germline V gene sequence: CDR1 MNHEY, CDR2 SVGEGT. The germline V and J ends were trimmed by 2 bases and 7 bases, with 15 bases remaining between them. This CDR3 is 16 amino acids long. As DNA, the CDR3 is TGTGCCAGCAGTTACGAGCGTGGGGCTTGGAATTCACCCCTCCACTTT. The encoded protein is CASSYERGAWNSPLHF.

This clonotype occurred a few times. The chain recombines TRBV5-1 with TRBJ1-1; 8 nucleotides match TRBD1. The J segment lost 5 bases and the V segment lost 4 bases, leaving 10 bases of the junction unmatched. Germline V gene sequence: CDR1 SGHRS, CDR2 YFSETQ. CDR3 size: 15 residues. The CDR3 nucleotides read TGCGCCAGCAGCACCATTCAGGGGGCGAGAACTGAAGCTTTCTTT. Translating it yields CASSTIQGARTEAFF.

This clonotype came up a few times. V is TRBV7-6 and J is TRBJ2-3, with 9 bases that match TRBD2. The V segment lost 5 bases and the J segment 2 bases; nucleotides outside the gene matches: 8. This CDR3 region has 16 residues. Germline CDR1 is SGHVS and CDR2 is FNYEAQ. CDR3 nucleotide sequence: TGTGCCAGCAGCACTGTAGCGGGGGCGATCACAGATACGCAGTATTTT. Its translation: CASSTVAGAITDTQYF.

V is TRBV4-3 and J is TRBJ2-7, with D tentatively TRBD1 or TRBD2 (5 bases each). The CDR3 consists of 14 residues. V was shortened by 2 bases and J by 5 bases, with 13 bases between the two germline ends. Germline V gene data show CDR1 as LGHNA and CDR2 as YSLEER. As DNA, the CDR3 is TGCGCCAGCAGCCAATCGAGAGGGGTACACGAGCAGTACTTC. As protein: CASSQSRGVHEQYF.

This sequence joins TRBV7-8 and TRBJ1-1, with no clear D. The V gene lost 1 base and the J gene lost 1 base, with 16 bases spanning the gap. Germline V CDR1 and CDR2: SGHVS, FQNEAQ. This CDR3 has 17 residues. CDR3 region: CASSLGYILEGNTEAFF. For the CDR3, the DNA is TGTGCCAGCAGCTTAGGATACATACTCGAGGGGAACACTGAAGCTTTCTTT.

This clonotype was seen only a few times. The chain has TRBV12-3 or TRBV12-4 and TRBJ2-6; 7 bases fit TRBD1. The trim removed 5 bases at V and 0 bases at J, leaving 7 bases unmatched. This CDR3 spans 17 amino acids. Here the CDR3 reads CASSPRTGGSGANVLTF. The CDR3 DNA reads TGTGCCAGCAGTCCCCGGACAGGAGGCTCTGGGGCCAACGTCCTGACTTTC.

The table lists this clonotype with many counts. This sequence joins TRBV10-3 and TRBJ2-1; TRBD1 matches 9 bases. The V gene's germline CDR1 is ENHRY and CDR2 SYGVKD. Trimming took 5 bases from V and 3 from J; bases not matched to a gene: 2. The CDR3 covers 14 residues. CDR3 sequence reads: CAISRQGGYNEQFF. As DNA, the CDR3 is TGTGCCATCAGTAGACAGGGGGGCTACAATGAGCAGTTCTTC.

This clonotype is a singleton in its sample. The V gene is TRBV7-2, the J gene TRBJ1-2, with a possible D match to TRBD1 (6 bases). Germline V CDR1 and CDR2: SGHTA, FQGNSA. This CDR3 is built from 15 residues. The germline V and J ends were trimmed by 4 bases and 5 bases, with 17 bases remaining between them. CDR3 sequence: CASSWGAANKYGYTF. For the CDR3, the DNA is TGTGCCAGCAGCTGGGGGGCGGCGAACAAGTATGGCTACACCTTC.